These 4 T cell receptor beta chains were all obtained from the same sample, sequenced in a study of blood T cell repertoires in COVID-19. TCRdb's table, derived via immunoSEQ multiplex PCR, lists solely in-frame clones and lacks some. The table shows 45,000 to 65,000 clones, with roughly 86% occurring only once. The source material was peripheral blood. Every receptor here comes from a man aged 80 or over with active COVID-19.

The gene calls are TRBV10-3 and TRBJ1-2; D is unresolved. Germline V gene sequence: CDR1 ENHRY, CDR2 SYGVKD. The CDR3 covers 15 residues. V lost 6 bases, J lost 5 bases, and 19 bases lay in between. For the CDR3, the DNA is TGTGCCATCAGCCCCCGGGATGCCGAAGAGTATGGCTACACCTTC. It translates to CAISPRDAEEYGYTF.

This sequence joins TRBV24-1 and TRBJ2-7; 7 nucleotides match TRBD1. Germline loops: CDR1 KGHDR, CDR2 SFDVKD. The CDR3 contains 13 residues. V lost 4 bases to trimming and J lost 13 bases; unmatched junction nucleotides: 12. Here the CDR3 DNA reads TGTGCCACCAGTGACCCAGGAAGGGGGCGCTTCTACTTC. Translated: CATSDPGRGRFYF.

V is TRBV14 and J is TRBJ2-5, with a possible D match to TRBD2 (6 bases). Trimming shortened V by 4 bases and J by 7 bases, and 13 bases separated the two germline ends. Germline V gives CDR1 SGHDN, CDR2 FVKESK. This CDR3 has 13 residues. CDR3 nucleotide sequence: TGTGCCAGCAGCCTAGCGGACCCCGGGACCCAGTACTTC. Protein sequence: CASSLADPGTQYF. The entire variable domain, with the rest obtained from reference TRBV14 and TRBJ2-5, is as follows: EAGVTQFPSHSVIEKGQTVTLRCDPISGHDNLYWYRRVMGKEIKFLLHFVKESKQDESGMPNNRFLAERTGGTYSTLKVQPAELEDSGVYFCASSLADPGTQYFGPGTRLLVL.

The J gene is TRBJ1-2, the V gene TRBV30, with a weak D call TRBD1 (6 bases). In germline, CDR1 is GTSNPN, CDR2 SVGIG (reference sequence). V dropped 0 bases and J dropped 6 bases, with 14 bases sitting between them. The CDR3 sequence is 14 residues long. CDR3 region: CAWSVGLQGHGYTF. The CDR3 DNA sequence: TGTGCCTGGAGTGTTGGTTTGCAGGGGCATGGCTACACCTTC.